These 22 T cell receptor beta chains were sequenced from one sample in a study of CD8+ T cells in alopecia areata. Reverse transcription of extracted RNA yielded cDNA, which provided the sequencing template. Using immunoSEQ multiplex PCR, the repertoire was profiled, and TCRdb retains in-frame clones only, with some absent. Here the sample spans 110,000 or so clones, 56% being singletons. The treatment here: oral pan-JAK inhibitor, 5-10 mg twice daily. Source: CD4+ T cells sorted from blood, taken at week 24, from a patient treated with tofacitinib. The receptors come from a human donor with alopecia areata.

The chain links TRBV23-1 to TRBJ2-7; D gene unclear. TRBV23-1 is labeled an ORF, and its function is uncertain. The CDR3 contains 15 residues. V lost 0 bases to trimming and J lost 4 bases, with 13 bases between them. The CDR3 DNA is TGCGCCAGCAGTCAATCCCCCTTCCTCTATTACGAGCAGTACTTC. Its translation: CASSQSPFLYYEQYF.

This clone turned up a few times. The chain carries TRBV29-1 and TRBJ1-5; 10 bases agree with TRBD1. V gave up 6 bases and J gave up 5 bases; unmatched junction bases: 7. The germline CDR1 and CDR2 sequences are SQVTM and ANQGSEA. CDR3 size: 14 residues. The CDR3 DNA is TGCAGCGTGGGGGACAGGGGTCCTTATCAGCCCCAGCATTTT. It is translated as CSVGDRGPYQPQHF.

In DNA form, the CDR3 reads TGCAGCTACTCCCAAGGGTGGGAGGGTGGCTACACCTTC. Translated, it gives CSYSQGWEGGYTF. The chain carries TRBV29-1 and TRBJ1-2, with no clear D. V lost 8 bases and J 7 bases, leaving 20 bases between the germline ends. The CDR3 contains 13 residues. Germline CDR1 and CDR2: SQVTM and ANQGSEA.

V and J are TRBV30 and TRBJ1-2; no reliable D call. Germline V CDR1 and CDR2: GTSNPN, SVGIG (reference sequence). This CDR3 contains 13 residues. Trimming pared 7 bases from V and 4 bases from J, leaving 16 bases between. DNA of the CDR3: TGTGCCTACGTGAAGGTGGGAATCTATGGCTACACCTTC. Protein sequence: CAYVKVGIYGYTF. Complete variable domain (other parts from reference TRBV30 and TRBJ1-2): SQTIHQWPATLVQPVGSPLSLECTVEGTSNPNLYWYRQAAGRGLQLLFYSVGIGQISSEVPQNLSASRPQDRQFILSSKKLLLSDSGFYLCAYVKVGIYGYTFGSGTRLTVV.

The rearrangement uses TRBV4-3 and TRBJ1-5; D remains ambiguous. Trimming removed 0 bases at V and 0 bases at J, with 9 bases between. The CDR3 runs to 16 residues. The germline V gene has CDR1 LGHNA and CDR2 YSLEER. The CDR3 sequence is CASSQDYGSSNQPQHF. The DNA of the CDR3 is TGCGCCAGCAGCCAAGATTACGGCAGTAGCAATCAGCCCCAGCATTTT.

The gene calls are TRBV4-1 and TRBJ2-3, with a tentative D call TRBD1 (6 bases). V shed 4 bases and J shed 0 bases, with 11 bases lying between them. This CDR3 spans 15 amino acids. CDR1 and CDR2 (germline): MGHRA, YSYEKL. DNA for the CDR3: TGCGCCAGCAGCCTGACAGGAACTAGCACAGATACGCAGTATTTT. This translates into CASSLTGTSTDTQYF.

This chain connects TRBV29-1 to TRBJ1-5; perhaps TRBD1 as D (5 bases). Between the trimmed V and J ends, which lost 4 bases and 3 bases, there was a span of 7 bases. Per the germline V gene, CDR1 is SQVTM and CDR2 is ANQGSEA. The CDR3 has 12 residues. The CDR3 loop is CSVGGTNQPQHF. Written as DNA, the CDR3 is TGCAGCGTTGGGGGGACCAATCAGCCCCAGCATTTT.

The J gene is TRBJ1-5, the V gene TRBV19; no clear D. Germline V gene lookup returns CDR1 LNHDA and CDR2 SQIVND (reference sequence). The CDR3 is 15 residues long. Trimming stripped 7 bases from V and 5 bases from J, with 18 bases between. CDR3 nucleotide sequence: TGTGCCAGTACCTCAAATGGGAGGAAGGATCAGCCCCAGCATTTT. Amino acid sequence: CASTSNGRKDQPQHF. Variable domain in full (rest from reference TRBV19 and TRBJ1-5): DGGITQSPKYLFRKEGQNVTLSCEQNLNHDAMYWYRQDPGQGLRLIYYSQIVNDFQKGDIAEGYSVSREKKESFPLTVTSAQKNPTAFYLCASTSNGRKDQPQHFGDGTRLSIL.

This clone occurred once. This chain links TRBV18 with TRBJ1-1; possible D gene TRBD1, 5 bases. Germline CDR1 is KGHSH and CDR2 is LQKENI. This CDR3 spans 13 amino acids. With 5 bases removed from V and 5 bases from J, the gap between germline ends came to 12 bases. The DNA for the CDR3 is TGTGCCAGCTCAACCGGGGGAAGGACTGAAGCTTTCTTT. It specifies CASSTGGRTEAFF.

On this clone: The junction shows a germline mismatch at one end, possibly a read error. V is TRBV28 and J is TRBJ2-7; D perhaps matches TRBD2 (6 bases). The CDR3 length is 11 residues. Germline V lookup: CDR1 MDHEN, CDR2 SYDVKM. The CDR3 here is CASRDSGEQCF. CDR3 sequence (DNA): TGTGCCAGCAGGGATTCGGGGGAGCAGTGCTTC.

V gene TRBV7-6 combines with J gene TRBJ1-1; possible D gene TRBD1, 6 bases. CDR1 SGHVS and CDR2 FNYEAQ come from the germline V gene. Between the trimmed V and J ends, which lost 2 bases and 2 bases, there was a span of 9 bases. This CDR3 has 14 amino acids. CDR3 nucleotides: TGTGCCAGCAGCTTAAAGACAGGAAACACTGAAGCTTTCTTT. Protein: CASSLKTGNTEAFF.

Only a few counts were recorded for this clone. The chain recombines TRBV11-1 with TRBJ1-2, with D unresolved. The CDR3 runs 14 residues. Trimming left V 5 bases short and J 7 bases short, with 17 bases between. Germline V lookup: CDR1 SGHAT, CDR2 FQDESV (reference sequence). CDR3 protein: CASSPGRGEGGYTF. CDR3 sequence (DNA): TGTGCCAGCAGCCCCGGACGTGGAGAAGGTGGCTACACCTTC.

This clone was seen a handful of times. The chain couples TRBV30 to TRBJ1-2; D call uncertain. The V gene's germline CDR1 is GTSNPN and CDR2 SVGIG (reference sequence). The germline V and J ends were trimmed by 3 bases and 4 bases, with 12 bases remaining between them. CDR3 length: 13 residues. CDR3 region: CAWSDQASYGYTF. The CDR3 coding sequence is TGTGCCTGGAGCGACCAGGCGAGCTATGGCTACACCTTC.

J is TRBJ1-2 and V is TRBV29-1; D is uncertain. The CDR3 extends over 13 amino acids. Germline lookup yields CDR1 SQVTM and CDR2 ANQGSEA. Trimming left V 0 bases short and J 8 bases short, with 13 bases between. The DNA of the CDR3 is TGCAGCGTTGAAGAGTTCGAATCGGGAGGCTACACCTTC. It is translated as CSVEEFESGGYTF.

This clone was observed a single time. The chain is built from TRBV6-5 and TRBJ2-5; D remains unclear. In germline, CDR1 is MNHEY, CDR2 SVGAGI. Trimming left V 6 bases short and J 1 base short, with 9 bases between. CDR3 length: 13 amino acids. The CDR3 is CASRAGRQETQYF. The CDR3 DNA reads TGTGCCAGCAGAGCAGGTCGCCAAGAGACCCAGTACTTC.

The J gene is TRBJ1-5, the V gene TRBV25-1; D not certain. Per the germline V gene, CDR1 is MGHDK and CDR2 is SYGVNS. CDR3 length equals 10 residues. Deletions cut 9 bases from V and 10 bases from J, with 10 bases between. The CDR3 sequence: CASHTRPQHF. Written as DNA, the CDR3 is TGTGCCAGTCACACCAGACCCCAGCATTTT.

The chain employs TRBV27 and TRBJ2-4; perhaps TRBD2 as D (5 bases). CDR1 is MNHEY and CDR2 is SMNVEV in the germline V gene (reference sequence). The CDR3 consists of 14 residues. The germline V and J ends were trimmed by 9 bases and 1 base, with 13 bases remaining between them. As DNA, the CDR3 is TGTGCCAGTTGGACTCCCGGGGCCAAAAACATTCAGTACTTC. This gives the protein CASWTPGAKNIQYF.

The CDR3 DNA follows: TGCAGCGTTGGGACGGACTCTGGGGCCAACGTCCTGACTTTC. This translates into CSVGTDSGANVLTF. V is TRBV29-1 and J is TRBJ2-6; D call uncertain. CDR3 size: 14 residues. V lost 4 bases and J 0 bases, leaving 7 bases between the germline ends. In germline, CDR1 is SQVTM, CDR2 ANQGSEA.

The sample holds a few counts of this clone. This CDR3 is CAISAGGLRNTEAFF. The CDR3 region has the DNA TGTGCCATCAGTGCGGGGGGCCTAAGGAACACTGAAGCTTTCTTT. The V gene is TRBV10-3, the J gene TRBJ1-1; a weak D match, TRBD1 (6 bases). Trimming shortened V by 4 bases and J by 1 base, and 13 bases separated the two germline ends. The CDR3 length is 15 residues. Looked up from germline, CDR1 is ENHRY and CDR2 is SYGVKD.

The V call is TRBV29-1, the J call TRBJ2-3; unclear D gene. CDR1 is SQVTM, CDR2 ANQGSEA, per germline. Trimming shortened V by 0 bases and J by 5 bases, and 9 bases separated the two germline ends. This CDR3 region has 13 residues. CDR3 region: CSVEDREGDTQYF. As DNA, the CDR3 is TGCAGCGTTGAAGATCGAGAAGGAGATACGCAGTATTTT.

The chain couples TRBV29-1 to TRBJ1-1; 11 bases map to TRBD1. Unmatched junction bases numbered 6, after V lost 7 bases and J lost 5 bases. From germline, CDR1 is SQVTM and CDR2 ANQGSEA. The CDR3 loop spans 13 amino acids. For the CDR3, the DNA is TGCAGCGCCAGGACAGGGGGCTCTACTGAAGCTTTCTTT. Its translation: CSARTGGSTEAFF.

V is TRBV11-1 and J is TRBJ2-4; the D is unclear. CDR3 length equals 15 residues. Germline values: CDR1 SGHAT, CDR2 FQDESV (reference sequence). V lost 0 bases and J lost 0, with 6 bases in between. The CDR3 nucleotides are TGTGCCAGCAGCTTAGCTCCACTAGCCAAAAACATTCAGTACTTC. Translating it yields CASSLAPLAKNIQYF.